The 11 T cell receptor beta chains below come from one sample, sequenced in a study of T cell changes during pregnancy in multiple sclerosis. This table comes from immunoSEQ multiplex PCR, and its TCRdb copy is limited to in-frame clones, with some not included. The table shows 55,000 to 85,000 clones, with approximately 91% occurring only once. The sequences come from CD4+ T cells from peripheral blood mononuclear cells, collected after pregnancy. These receptors were collected from a female donor with multiple sclerosis, enrolled in a pregnancy study.

The CDR3 DNA reads as TGTGCGCCTAGCTCAGGCCCTGGGAATGAGCAGTTCTTC. Its protein is CAPSSGPGNEQFF. The chain has TRBV5-4 and TRBJ2-1; perhaps TRBD2 as D (5 bases). CDR1 SGHNT and CDR2 YYREEE come from the germline V gene (reference sequence). CDR3 length equals 13 residues. Combining the CDR3 with reference TRBV5-4 and TRBJ2-1 gives the whole variable domain ETGVTQSPTHLIKTRGQQVTLRCSSQSGHNTVSWYQQALGQGPQFIFQYYREEENGRGNFPPRFSGLQFPNYSSELNVNALELDDSALYLCAPSSGPGNEQFFGPGTRLTVL.

The chain recombines TRBV5-1 with TRBJ2-7; D gene uncertain. The V gene's germline CDR1 is SGHRS and CDR2 YFSETQ. Trimming shortened V by 0 bases and J by 7 bases, and 20 bases separated the two germline ends. The CDR3 sequence is 16 residues long. CDR3 sequence reads: CASSLDLRQAYEEQYF. In nucleotides, the CDR3 is TGCGCCAGCAGCTTGGATCTAAGGCAGGCCTACGAAGAGCAGTACTTC.

The V and J genes are TRBV28 and TRBJ1-1; D ambiguous. V lost 2 bases, J lost 1 base, and 5 bases lay in between. The CDR3 spans 13 residues. Germline CDR1 MDHEN, CDR2 SYDVKM. DNA for the CDR3: TGTGCCAGCAGTTTAATGAGGAACACTGAAGCTTTCTTT. Amino acid sequence: CASSLMRNTEAFF.

V gene TRBV28 combines with J gene TRBJ1-1; D not resolved. Between the trimmed V and J ends, which lost 1 base and 4 bases, there was a span of 10 bases. This CDR3 is 14 amino acids long. Germline assignment: CDR1 MDHEN and CDR2 SYDVKM. For the CDR3, the DNA is TGTGCCAGCAGTTTATCCCTCGTCGGCACTGAAGCTTTCTTT. This gives the protein CASSLSLVGTEAFF. Full variable domain (missing parts from reference TRBV28 and TRBJ1-1): DVKVTQSSRYLVKRTGEKVFLECVQDMDHENMFWYRQDPGLGLRLIYFSYDVKMKEKGDIPEGYSVSREKKERFSLILESASTNQTSMYLCASSLSLVGTEAFFGQGTRLTVV.

This chain links TRBV7-2 with TRBJ2-1; the D gene is possibly TRBD1 (5 bases). Germline V gene data show CDR1 as SGHTA and CDR2 as FQGNSA. The CDR3 runs 13 residues. V gave up 5 bases and J gave up 7 bases, with 12 bases separating them. CDR3 residues: CASSPITGNEQFF. CDR3 nucleotide sequence: TGTGCCAGCAGCCCCATCACAGGAAATGAGCAGTTCTTC.

J is TRBJ1-2 and V is TRBV29-1, with TRBD1 matching over 7 bases. V trimming: 4 bases; J trimming: 4 bases; junction bases outside the gene matches: 6. The CDR3 totals 13 residues. CDR1 is SQVTM and CDR2 is ANQGSEA in the germline V gene. CDR3 in amino acids: CSVGNRDSYGYTF. The CDR3 bases are TGCAGCGTTGGTAACCGGGACAGCTATGGCTACACCTTC.

This rearrangement joins TRBV7-3 to TRBJ1-1; D call uncertain. Trimming removed 1 base at V and 6 bases at J, with 15 bases between. The CDR3 runs 15 residues. Per the germline V gene, CDR1 is SGHTA and CDR2 is FQGTGA. As DNA, the CDR3 is TGTGCCAGCAGCTTAATGGCCTCTTTTGACTCTGAAGCTTTCTTT. This sequence encodes CASSLMASFDSEAFF.

The gene calls are TRBV18 and TRBJ1-5; D gene unclear. Germline V lookup: CDR1 KGHSH, CDR2 LQKENI. The length of the CDR3 is 13 residues. Trimming left V 3 bases short and J 3 bases short, with 6 bases between. CDR3 nucleotides: TGTGCCAGCTCACCTGGAGACAATCAGCCCCAGCATTTT. Its protein product is CASSPGDNQPQHF.

This chain joins TRBV29-1 and TRBJ2-7; TRBD1 matches at 7 bases. Germline loops: CDR1 SQVTM, CDR2 ANQGSEA. The trim removed 3 bases at V and 2 bases at J, leaving 4 bases unmatched. The CDR3 totals 13 residues. This CDR3 reads CSVEQGVAYEQYF. The CDR3 nucleotides read TGCAGCGTTGAGCAGGGGGTAGCCTACGAGCAGTACTTC.

The chain joins TRBV9 to TRBJ2-1; D not certain. V was shortened by 3 bases and J by 1 base, with 11 bases between the two germline ends. The germline V gene has CDR1 SGDLS and CDR2 YYNGEE. The CDR3 spans 15 residues. The CDR3 protein is CASSAGEASYNEQFF. CDR3 bases: TGTGCCAGCAGCGCCGGTGAGGCTTCCTACAATGAGCAGTTCTTC.

V gene TRBV5-5 combines with J gene TRBJ1-4; 8 nucleotides align to TRBD1. The CDR3 consists of 15 residues. V lost 2 bases to trimming and J lost 5 bases; unmatched junction nucleotides: 5. Germline CDR1 and CDR2: SGHKS and YYEKEE (reference sequence). CDR3 DNA: TGTGCCAGCAGCTTCGGACAGGGAGGCAATGAAAAACTGTTTTTT. As protein: CASSFGQGGNEKLFF.